This T cell receptor (beta chain) derives from a study of long-term antiretroviral therapy in people with HIV. Findings of the study overall: The range of CDR3 lengths in HIV repertoires proved narrower than that found in controls.

Investigators performed immunoSEQ version v3.0 at survey level. The method was immunoSEQ multiplex PCR; TCRdb's version includes in-frame clones alone and lacks a portion of them. Here the sample spans approximately 22,000 clones, around 80% being singletons. On this clone itself: Its specificity is not known. One junction end does not reproduce the germline sequence, and a read error may be involved.

The CDR3 totals 13 residues. In germline, CDR1 is LNHDA, CDR2 SQIVND (reference sequence). V usage is TRBV19 and J usage is TRBJ1-5; 7 nucleotides match TRBD1. This receptor was obtained from a woman in her 50s with HIV. The sequenced sample was unsorted PBMCs, obtained 1.9 years after starting antiretroviral therapy. CDR3 sequence (DNA): TGTGCGAGTAGGGGACAGTTTAATCAGCCCCAGCATTTT. Translated, it gives CASRGQFNQPQHF. The variable domain in full, completed from reference TRBV19 and TRBJ1-5, reads DGGITQSPKYLFRKEGQNVTLSCEQNLNHDAMYWYRQDPGQGLRLIYYSQIVNDFQKGDIAEGYSVSREKKESFPLTVTSAQKNPTAFYLCASRGQFNQPQHFGDGTRLSIL.